Below are 5 T cell receptor beta chains sequenced from a single sample in a study of blood T cell repertoires in COVID-19. Method: immunoSEQ multiplex PCR; TCRdb's copy keeps in-frame clones and lacks some. The sample records about 30,000 clones, under 80% being singletons. The sequenced material came from peripheral blood. These receptors came from a woman in her 70s with active or convalescent COVID-19.

The CDR3: CASSQDSAGELFF. The CDR3 DNA is TGTGCCAGCAGCCAAGATTCGGCCGGGGAGCTGTTTTTT. The gene calls are TRBV3-1 (or the pseudogene TRBV3-2) and TRBJ2-2; D is uncertain. This CDR3 contains 13 residues. V gave up 0 bases and J gave up 6 bases, with 5 bases separating them. Germline CDR1 and CDR2: LGHDT and YNNKEL (reference sequence).

The V and J genes are TRBV7-9 and TRBJ1-5; TRBD1 aligns across 7 bases. In germline, CDR1 is SEHNR, CDR2 FQNEAQ (reference sequence). J was trimmed by 3 bases and V by 5 bases; bases with no gene match: 4. The CDR3 length is 14 residues. This CDR3 reads CASSVTGNNQPQHF. The CDR3 region has the DNA TGTGCCAGCAGCGTGACAGGGAACAATCAGCCCCAGCATTTT.

The J gene is TRBJ2-7, the V gene TRBV6-1, with 8 bases that match TRBD1. V was pared by 1 base and J by 4 bases, with 9 bases of the junction left unmatched. The CDR3 is made up of 16 amino acids. Germline loops: CDR1 MNHNS, CDR2 SASEGT. CDR3 region: CASSEGWTGKNYEQYF. DNA for the CDR3: TGTGCCAGCAGTGAAGGGTGGACAGGGAAGAATTACGAGCAGTACTTC.

V gene TRBV20-1 combines with J gene TRBJ2-3; 8 positions agree with TRBD2. The trim removed 3 bases at V and 6 bases at J, leaving 8 bases unmatched. Germline lookup yields CDR1 DFQATT and CDR2 SNEGSKA (reference sequence). This CDR3 region has 14 residues. CDR3 residues: CSASLFAGGDTQYF. CDR3 DNA sequence: TGCAGTGCTAGTCTCTTCGCGGGGGGCGATACGCAGTATTTT.

For the CDR3, the DNA is TGTGCCAGCAGTGGCTTGGCGGACAGGGCCTACTTC. It translates to CASSGLADRAYF. V and J are TRBV6-2 or TRBV6-3 and TRBJ2-4; the match to TRBD1 covers 8 bases. The CDR3 is 12 amino acids. Germline V CDR1 and CDR2: MNHEY, SVGEGT. V lost 5 bases, J lost 16 bases, and 10 bases stayed unmatched.